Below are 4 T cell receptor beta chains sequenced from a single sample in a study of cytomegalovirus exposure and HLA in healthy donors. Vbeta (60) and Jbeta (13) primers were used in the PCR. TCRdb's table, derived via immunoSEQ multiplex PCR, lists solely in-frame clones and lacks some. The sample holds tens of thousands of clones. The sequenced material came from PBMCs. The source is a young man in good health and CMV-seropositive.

The CDR3 loop is CASSDGLAGELGEQFF. The CDR3 DNA reads as TGTGCCAGCAGCGATGGACTAGCGGGAGAATTGGGTGAGCAGTTCTTC. This rearrangement joins TRBV9 to TRBJ2-1; 13 bases agree with TRBD2. Germline V gene sequence: CDR1 SGDLS, CDR2 YYNGEE. Germline trimming cut 3 bases from V and 9 bases from J; bases unmatched to any gene: 9. CDR3 length equals 16 residues.

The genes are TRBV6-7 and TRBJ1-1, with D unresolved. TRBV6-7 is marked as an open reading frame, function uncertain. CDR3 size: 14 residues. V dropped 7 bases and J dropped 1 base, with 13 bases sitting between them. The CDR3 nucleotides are TGTGCCAGCACCCCCAGATCAGAGAACACTGAAGCTTTCTTT. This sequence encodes CASTPRSENTEAFF.

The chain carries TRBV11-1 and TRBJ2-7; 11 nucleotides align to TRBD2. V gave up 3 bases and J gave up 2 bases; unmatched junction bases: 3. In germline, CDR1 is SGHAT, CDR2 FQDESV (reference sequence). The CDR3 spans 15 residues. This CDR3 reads CASSFTSGRAYEQYF. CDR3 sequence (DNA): TGTGCCAGCAGCTTCACTAGCGGGAGAGCCTACGAGCAGTACTTC. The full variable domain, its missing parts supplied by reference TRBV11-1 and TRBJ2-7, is EAEVAQSPRYKITEKSQAVAFWCDPISGHATLYWYRQILGQGPELLVQFQDESVVDDSQLPKDRFSAERLKGVDSTLKIQPAELGDSAMYLCASSFTSGRAYEQYFGPGTRLTVT.

The CDR3, as DNA: TGCGCCAGCAGCCAAGAAGGGGGACAGGTGGCCTCTAACACTGAAGCTTTCTTT. The encoded protein is CASSQEGGQVASNTEAFF. V usage is TRBV4-1 and J usage is TRBJ1-1, with 8 bases matching TRBD1. J gave up 2 bases and V 0 bases, and 11 bases lay outside the gene matches. The CDR3 runs 18 residues. The germline V gene encodes CDR1 MGHRA and CDR2 YSYEKL.